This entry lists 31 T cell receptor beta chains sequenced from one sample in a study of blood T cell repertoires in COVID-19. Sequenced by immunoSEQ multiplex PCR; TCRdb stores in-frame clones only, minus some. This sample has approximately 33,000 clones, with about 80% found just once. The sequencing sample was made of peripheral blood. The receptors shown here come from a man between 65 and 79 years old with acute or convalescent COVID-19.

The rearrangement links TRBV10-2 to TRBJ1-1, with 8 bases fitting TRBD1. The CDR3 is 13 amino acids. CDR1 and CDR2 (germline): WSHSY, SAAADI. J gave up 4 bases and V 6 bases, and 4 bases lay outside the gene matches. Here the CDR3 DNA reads TGCGCCAGCAGGAGACAGGGGATCACTGAAGCTTTCTTT. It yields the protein CASRRQGITEAFF.

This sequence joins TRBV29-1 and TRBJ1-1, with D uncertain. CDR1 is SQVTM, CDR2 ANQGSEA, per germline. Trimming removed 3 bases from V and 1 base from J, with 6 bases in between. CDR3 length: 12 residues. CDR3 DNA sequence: TGCAGCGTTGATAACAGGAACACTGAAGCTTTCTTT. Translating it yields CSVDNRNTEAFF.

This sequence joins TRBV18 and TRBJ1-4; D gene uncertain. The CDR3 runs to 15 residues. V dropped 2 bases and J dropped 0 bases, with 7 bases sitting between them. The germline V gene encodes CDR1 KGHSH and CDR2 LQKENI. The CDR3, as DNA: TGTGCCAGCTCACCAGGGCGGGCAACTAATGAAAAACTGTTTTTT. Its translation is CASSPGRATNEKLFF. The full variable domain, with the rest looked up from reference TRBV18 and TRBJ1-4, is NAGVMQNPRHLVRRRGQEARLRCSPMKGHSHVYWYRQLPEEGLKFMVYLQKENIIDESGMPKERFSAEFPKEGPSILRIQQVVRGDSAAYFCASSPGRATNEKLFFGSGTQLSVL.

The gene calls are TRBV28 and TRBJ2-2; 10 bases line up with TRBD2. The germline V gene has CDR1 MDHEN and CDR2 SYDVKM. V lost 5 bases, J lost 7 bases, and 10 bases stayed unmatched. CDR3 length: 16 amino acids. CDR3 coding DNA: TGTGCCAGCAGTCCAATAAGGACTAGCGGAAACGGGGAGCTGTTTTTT. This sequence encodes CASSPIRTSGNGELFF.

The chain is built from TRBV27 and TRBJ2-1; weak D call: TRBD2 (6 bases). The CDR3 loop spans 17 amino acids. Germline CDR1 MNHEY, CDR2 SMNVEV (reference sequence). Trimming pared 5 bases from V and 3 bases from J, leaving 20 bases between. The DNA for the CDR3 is TGTGCCAGCAGTGGGGGAATCGGGGGAGCGGGCTACAATGAGCAGTTCTTC. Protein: CASSGGIGGAGYNEQFF.

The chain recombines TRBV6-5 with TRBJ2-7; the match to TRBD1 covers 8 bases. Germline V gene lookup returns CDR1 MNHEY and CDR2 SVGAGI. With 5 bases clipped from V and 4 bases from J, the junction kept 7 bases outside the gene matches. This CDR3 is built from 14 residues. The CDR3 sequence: CASSRGQGSYEQYF. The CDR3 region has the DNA TGTGCCAGCAGTCGAGGACAGGGTTCATACGAGCAGTACTTC.

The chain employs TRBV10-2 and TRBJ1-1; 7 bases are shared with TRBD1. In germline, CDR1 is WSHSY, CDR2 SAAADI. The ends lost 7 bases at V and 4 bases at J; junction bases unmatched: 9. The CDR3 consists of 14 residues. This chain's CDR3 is CASTVTGAVTEAFF. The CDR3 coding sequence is TGCGCCAGCACCGTCACAGGGGCAGTCACTGAAGCTTTCTTT.

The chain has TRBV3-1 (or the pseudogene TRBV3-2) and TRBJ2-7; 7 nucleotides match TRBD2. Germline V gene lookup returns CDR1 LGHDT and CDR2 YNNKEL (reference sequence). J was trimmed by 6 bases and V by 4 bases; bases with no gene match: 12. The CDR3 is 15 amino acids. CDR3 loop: CASSPQPGGPSEQYF. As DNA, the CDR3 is TGTGCCAGCAGCCCCCAGCCGGGAGGCCCTTCCGAGCAGTACTTC.

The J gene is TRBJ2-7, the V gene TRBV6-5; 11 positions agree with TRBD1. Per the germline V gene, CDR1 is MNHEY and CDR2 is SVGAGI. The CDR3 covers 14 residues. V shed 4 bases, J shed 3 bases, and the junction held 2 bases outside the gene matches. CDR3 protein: CASSSGQGVYEQYF. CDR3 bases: TGTGCCAGCAGTTCGGGACAGGGGGTCTACGAGCAGTACTTC.

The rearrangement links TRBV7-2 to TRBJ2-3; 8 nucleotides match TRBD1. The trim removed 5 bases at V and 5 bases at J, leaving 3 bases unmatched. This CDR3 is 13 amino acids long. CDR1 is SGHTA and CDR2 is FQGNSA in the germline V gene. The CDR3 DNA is TGTGCCAGCAGCCGGACAGGGATAGATACGCAGTATTTT. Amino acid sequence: CASSRTGIDTQYF.

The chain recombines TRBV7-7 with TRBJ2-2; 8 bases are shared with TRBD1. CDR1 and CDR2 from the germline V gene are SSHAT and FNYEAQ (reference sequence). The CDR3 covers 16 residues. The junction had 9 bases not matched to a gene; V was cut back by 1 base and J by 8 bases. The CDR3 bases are TGTGCCAGCAGCTTAGGCAGGGGGCGATTTGGAGGGGAGCTGTTTTTT. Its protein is CASSLGRGRFGGELFF.

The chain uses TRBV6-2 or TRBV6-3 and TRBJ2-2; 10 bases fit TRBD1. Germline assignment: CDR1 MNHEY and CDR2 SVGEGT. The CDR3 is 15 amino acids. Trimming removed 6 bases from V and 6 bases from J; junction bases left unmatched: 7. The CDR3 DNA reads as TGTGCCAGCAGCTGGACAGGGGGTATTTCCGGGGAGCTGTTTTTT. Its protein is CASSWTGGISGELFF.

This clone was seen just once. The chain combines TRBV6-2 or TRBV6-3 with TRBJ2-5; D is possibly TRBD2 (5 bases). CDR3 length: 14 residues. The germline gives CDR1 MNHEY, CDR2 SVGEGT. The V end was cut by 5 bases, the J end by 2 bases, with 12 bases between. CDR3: CASSPISAQETQYF. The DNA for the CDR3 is TGTGCCAGCAGTCCCATTAGCGCGCAAGAGACCCAGTACTTC.

The DNA of the CDR3 is TGTGCCAGCAGCCCTACGGGAAGGGGAGGTGTCTCTGGAAACACCATATATTTT. Residues: CASSPTGRGGVSGNTIYF. V gene TRBV11-2 combines with J gene TRBJ1-3; D may be TRBD1 (5 bases). CDR1 is SGHAT, CDR2 FQNNGV, per germline. Deletions cut 5 bases from V and 0 bases from J, with 20 bases between. There are 18 residues in the CDR3.

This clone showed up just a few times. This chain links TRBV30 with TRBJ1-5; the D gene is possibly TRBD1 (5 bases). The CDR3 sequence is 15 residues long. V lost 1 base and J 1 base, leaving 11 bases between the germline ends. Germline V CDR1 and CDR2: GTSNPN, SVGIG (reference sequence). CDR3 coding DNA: TGTGCCTGGAGTGCGGCGTCAGGGAGCAATCAGCCCCAGCATTTT. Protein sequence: CAWSAASGSNQPQHF.

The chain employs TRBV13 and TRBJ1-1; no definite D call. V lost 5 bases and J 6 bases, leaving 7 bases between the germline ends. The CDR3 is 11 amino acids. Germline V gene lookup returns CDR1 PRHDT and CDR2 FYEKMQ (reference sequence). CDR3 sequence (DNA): TGTGCCAGCAGCCCCCAGTCTGAAGCTTTCTTT. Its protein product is CASSPQSEAFF.

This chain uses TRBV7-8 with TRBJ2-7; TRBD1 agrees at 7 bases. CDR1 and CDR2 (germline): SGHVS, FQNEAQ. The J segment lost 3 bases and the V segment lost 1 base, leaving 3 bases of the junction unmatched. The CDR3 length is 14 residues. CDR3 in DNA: TGTGCCAGCAGCTTAGTGCCAGGGGGCTACGAGCAGTACTTC. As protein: CASSLVPGGYEQYF.

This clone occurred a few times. CDR3 sequence reads: CASSALGGVGEKLFF. The CDR3, as DNA: TGTGCCAGTAGTGCTCTTGGGGGCGTAGGAGAAAAACTGTTTTTT. The gene calls are TRBV19 and TRBJ1-4; a possible D gene is TRBD1 (6 bases). Germline values: CDR1 LNHDA, CDR2 SQIVND (reference sequence). V was shortened by 5 bases and J by 8 bases, with 18 bases between the two germline ends. The CDR3 loop spans 15 amino acids.

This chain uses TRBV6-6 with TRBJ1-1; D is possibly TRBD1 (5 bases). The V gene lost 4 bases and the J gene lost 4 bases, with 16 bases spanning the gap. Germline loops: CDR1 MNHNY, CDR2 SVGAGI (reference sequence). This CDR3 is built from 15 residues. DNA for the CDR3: TGTGCCAGCAGTTTGGGGGGGGTGGTAACCACTGAAGCTTTCTTT. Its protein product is CASSLGGVVTTEAFF.

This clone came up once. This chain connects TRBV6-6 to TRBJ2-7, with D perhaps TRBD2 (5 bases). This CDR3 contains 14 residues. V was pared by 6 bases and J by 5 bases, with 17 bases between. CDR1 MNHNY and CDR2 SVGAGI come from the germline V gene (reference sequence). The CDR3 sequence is CASSFGLVSDEQYF. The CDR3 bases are TGTGCCAGCAGCTTCGGACTGGTTTCCGACGAGCAGTACTTC.

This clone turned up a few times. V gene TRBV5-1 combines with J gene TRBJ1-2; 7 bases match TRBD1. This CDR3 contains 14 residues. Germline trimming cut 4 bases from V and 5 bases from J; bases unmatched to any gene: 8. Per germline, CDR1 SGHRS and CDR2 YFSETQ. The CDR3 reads CASSPQGPTYGYTF. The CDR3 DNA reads TGCGCCAGCAGCCCACAGGGGCCCACTTATGGCTACACCTTC.

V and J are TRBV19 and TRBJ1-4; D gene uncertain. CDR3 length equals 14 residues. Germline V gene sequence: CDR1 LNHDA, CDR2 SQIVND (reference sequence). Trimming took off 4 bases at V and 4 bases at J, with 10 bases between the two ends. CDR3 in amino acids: CASSNRGYNEKLFF. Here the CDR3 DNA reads TGTGCCAGTAGTAACCGAGGATATAATGAAAAACTGTTTTTT.

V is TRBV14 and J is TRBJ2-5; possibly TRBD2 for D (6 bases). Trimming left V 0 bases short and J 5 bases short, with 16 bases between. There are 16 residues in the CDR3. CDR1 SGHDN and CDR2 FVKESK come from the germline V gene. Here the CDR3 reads CASSQDLGAGLETQYF. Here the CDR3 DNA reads TGTGCCAGCAGCCAAGATCTTGGGGCGGGATTGGAGACCCAGTACTTC.

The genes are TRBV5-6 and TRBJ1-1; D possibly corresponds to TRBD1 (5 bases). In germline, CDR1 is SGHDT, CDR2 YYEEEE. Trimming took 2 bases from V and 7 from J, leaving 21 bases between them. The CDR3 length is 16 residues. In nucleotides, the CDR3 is TGTGCCAGCAGCTTCAGGGTATCTCGGAGAACAGTTGAAGCTTTCTTT. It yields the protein CASSFRVSRRTVEAFF.

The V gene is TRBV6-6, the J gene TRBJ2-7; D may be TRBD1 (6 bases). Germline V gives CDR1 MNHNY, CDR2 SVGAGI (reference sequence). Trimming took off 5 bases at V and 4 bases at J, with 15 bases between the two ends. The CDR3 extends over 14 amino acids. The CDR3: CASSHRDTSYEQYF. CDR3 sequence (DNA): TGTGCCAGCAGTCACCGGGACACATCGTACGAGCAGTACTTC.

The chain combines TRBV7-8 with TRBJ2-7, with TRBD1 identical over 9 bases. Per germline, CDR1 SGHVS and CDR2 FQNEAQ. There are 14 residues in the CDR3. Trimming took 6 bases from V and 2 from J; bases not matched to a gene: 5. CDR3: CASRETGGAYEQYF. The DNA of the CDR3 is TGTGCCAGCAGGGAGACAGGGGGGGCCTACGAGCAGTACTTC.

This chain's CDR3 is CASSYSSLAAYNEQFF. DNA of the CDR3: TGTGCCAGCAGTTACTCGAGTCTAGCGGCCTACAATGAGCAGTTCTTC. V usage is TRBV6-2 or TRBV6-3 and J usage is TRBJ2-1, with 7 positions matching TRBD2. Germline CDR1 and CDR2: MNHEY and SVGEGT. J lost 2 bases, V lost 0 bases, and 4 bases had no gene match. The CDR3 runs 16 residues.

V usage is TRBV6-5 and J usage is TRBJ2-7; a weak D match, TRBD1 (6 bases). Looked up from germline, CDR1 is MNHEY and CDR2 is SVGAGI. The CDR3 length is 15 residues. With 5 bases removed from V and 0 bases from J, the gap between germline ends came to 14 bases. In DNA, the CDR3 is TGTGCCAGCAGTCCCACAGGGCCTAGCTCCTACGAGCAGTACTTC. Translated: CASSPTGPSSYEQYF.

The CDR3: CASSTSGRSTDTQYF. As DNA, the CDR3 is TGTGCCAGCAGTACTAGCGGGAGGAGCACAGATACGCAGTATTTT. The chain couples TRBV28 to TRBJ2-3; 12 bases map to TRBD2. The germline CDR1 and CDR2 sequences are MDHEN and SYDVKM. The CDR3 totals 15 residues. Trimming took 5 bases from V and 0 from J; bases not matched to a gene: 0.

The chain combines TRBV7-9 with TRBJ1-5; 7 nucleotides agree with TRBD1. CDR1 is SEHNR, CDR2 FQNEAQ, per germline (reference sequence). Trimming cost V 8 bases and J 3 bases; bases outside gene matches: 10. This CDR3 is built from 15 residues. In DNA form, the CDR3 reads TGTGCCAGCTTATGGCCCGGACAGGTCAATCAGCCCCAGCATTTT. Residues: CASLWPGQVNQPQHF.

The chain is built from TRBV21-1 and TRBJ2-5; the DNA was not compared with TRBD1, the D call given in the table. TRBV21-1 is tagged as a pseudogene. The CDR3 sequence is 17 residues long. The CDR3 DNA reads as TGTGCCAGCAGCAGACCGGGACACCTCCAACGCCAAGAGACCCAGTACTTC. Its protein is CASSRPGHLQRQETQYF.